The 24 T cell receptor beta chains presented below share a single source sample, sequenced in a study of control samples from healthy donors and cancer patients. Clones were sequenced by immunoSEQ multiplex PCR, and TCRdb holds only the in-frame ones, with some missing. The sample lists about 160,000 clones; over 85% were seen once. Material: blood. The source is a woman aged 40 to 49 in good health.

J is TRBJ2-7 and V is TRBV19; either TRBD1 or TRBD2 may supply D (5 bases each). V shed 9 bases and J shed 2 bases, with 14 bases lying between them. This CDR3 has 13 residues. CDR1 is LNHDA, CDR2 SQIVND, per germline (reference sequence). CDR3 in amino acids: CASRDPGTYEQYF. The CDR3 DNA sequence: TGTGCCAGCCGGGACCCGGGCACCTACGAGCAGTACTTC.

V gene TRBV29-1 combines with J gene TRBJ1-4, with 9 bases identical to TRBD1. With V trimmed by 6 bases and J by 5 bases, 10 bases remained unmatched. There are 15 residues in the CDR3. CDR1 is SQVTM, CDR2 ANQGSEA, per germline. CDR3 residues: CSVAISGTGNEKLFF. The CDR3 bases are TGCAGCGTGGCGATTTCCGGGACAGGGAATGAAAAACTGTTTTTT. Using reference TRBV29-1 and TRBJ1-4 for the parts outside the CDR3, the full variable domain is SAVISQKPSRDICQRGTSLTIQCQVDSQVTMMFWYRQQPGQSLTLIATANQGSEATYESGFVIDKFPISRPNLTFSTLTVSNMSPEDSSIYLCSVAISGTGNEKLFFGSGTQLSVL.

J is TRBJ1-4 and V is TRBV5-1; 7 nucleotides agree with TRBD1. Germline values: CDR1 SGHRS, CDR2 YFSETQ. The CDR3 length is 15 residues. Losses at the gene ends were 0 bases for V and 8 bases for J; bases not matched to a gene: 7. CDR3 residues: CASSLATRGREKLFF. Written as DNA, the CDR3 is TGCGCCAGCAGCTTGGCGACGAGGGGGCGGGAAAAACTGTTTTTT. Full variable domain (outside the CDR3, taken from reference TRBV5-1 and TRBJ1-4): KAGVTQTPRYLIKTRGQQVTLSCSPISGHRSVSWYQQTPGQGLQFLFEYFSETQRNKGNFPGRFSGRQFSNSRSEMNVSTLELGDSALYLCASSLATRGREKLFFGSGTQLSVL.

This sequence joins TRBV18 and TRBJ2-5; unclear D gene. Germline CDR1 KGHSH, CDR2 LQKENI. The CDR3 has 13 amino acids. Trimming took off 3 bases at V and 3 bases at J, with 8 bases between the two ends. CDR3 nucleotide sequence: TGTGCCAGCTCACCTTTCAAAAAAGAGACCCAGTACTTC. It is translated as CASSPFKKETQYF.

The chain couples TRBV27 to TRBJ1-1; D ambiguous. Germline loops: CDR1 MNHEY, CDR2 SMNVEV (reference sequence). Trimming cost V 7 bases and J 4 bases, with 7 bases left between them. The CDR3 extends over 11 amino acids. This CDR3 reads CASNRGTEAFF. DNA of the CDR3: TGTGCCAGCAACCGGGGCACTGAAGCTTTCTTT.

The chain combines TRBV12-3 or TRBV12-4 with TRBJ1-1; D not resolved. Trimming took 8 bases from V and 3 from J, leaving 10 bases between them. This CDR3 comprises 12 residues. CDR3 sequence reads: CASGMQDTEAFF. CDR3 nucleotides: TGTGCCAGCGGGATGCAAGACACTGAAGCTTTCTTT.

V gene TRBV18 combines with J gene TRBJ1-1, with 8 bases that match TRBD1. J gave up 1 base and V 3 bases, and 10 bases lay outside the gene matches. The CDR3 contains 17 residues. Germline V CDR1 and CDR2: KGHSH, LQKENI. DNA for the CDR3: TGTGCCAGCTCACCTCTAACCCGGACAGGGAGGAACACTGAAGCTTTCTTT. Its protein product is CASSPLTRTGRNTEAFF.

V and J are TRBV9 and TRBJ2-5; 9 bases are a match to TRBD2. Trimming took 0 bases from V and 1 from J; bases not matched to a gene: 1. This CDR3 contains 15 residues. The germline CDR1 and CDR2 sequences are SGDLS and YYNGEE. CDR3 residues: CASSVARGGQETQYF. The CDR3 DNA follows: TGTGCCAGCAGCGTAGCGCGGGGGGGCCAAGAGACCCAGTACTTC.

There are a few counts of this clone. CDR3 in DNA: TGTGCCACCTTCACGAACACTGAAGCTTTCTTT. Translated, it gives CATFTNTEAFF. The chain carries TRBV27 and TRBJ1-1; D is unclear. Germline V CDR1 and CDR2: MNHEY, SMNVEV (reference sequence). The CDR3 sequence is 11 residues long. V was clipped by 10 bases and J by 1 base, with 7 bases between them.

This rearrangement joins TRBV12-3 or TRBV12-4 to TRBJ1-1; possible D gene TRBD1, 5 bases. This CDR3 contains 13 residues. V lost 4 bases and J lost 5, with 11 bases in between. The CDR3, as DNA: TGTGCCAGCAGTTCTACCAGGGTAACTGAAGCTTTCTTT. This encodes CASSSTRVTEAFF.

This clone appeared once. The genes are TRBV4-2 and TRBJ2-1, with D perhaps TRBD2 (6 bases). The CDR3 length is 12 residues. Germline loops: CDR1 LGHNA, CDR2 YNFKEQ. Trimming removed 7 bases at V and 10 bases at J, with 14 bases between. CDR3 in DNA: TGTGCCAGCACCCTTATCGGAGGGGAGCAGTTCTTC. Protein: CASTLIGGEQFF.

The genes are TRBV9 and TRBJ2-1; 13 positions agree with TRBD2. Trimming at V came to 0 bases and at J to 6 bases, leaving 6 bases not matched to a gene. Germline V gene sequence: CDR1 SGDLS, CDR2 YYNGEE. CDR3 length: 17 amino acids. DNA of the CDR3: TGTGCCAGCAGCGTAGCAGGGACTAGCGGGAAGGGCAATGAGCAGTTCTTC. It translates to CASSVAGTSGKGNEQFF.

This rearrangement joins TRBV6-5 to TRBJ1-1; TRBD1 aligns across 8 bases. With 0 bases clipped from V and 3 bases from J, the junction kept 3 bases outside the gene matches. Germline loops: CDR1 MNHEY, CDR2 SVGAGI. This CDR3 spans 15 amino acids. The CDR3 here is CASSYSMTGDTEAFF. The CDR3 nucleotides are TGTGCCAGCAGTTACTCGATGACAGGGGACACTGAAGCTTTCTTT.

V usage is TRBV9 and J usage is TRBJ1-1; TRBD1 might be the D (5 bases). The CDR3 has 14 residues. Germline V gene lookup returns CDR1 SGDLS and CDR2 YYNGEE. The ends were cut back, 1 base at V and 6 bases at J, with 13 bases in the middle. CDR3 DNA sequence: TGTGCCAGCAGCGTAAATCGGGGACCTGCTGAAGCTTTCTTT. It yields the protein CASSVNRGPAEAFF.

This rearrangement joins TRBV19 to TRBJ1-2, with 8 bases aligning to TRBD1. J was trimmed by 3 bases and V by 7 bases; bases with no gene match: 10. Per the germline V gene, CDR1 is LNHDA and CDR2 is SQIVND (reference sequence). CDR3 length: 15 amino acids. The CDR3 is CASNPTGEVDYGYTF. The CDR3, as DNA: TGTGCCAGTAACCCGACAGGGGAGGTCGACTATGGCTACACCTTC.

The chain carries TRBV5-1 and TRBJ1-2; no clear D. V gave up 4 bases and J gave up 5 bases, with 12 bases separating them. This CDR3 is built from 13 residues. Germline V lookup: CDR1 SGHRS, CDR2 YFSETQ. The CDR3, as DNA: TGCGCCAGCAGCCTAGACGGCCAGTATGGCTACACCTTC. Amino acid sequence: CASSLDGQYGYTF.

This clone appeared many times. CDR3 sequence reads: CASSFLARQGEKLFF. The DNA of the CDR3 is TGTGCCAGCAGCTTCCTCGCCAGACAGGGAGAAAAACTGTTTTTT. This chain connects TRBV11-1 to TRBJ1-4, with 7 positions matching TRBD1. The germline V gene has CDR1 SGHAT and CDR2 FQDESV (reference sequence). The CDR3 loop spans 15 amino acids. The V gene end was trimmed by 3 bases and the J gene end by 8 bases; junction bases not matched to a gene: 9.

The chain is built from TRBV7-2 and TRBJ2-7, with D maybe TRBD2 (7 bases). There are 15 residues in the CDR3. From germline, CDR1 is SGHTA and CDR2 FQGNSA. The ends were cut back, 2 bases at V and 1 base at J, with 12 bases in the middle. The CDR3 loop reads CASSLRSGTSYEQYF. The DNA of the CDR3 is TGTGCCAGCAGCTTACGAAGCGGGACATCCTACGAGCAGTACTTC.

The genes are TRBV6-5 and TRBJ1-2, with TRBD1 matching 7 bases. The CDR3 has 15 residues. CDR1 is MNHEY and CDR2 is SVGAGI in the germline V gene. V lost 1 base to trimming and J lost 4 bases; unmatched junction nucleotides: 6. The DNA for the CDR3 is TGTGCCAGCAGTTACTATTCTTCAGGGGGCTATGGCTACACCTTC. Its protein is CASSYYSSGGYGYTF.

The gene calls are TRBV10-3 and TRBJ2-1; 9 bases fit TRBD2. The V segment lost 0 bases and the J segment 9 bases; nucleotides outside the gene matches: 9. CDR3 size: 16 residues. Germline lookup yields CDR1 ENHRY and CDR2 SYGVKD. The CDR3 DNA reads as TGTGCCATCAGTGAGTCGATGGAAGCGGGGGGCGGTGAGCAGTTCTTC. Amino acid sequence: CAISESMEAGGGEQFF.

CDR3 DNA sequence: TGTGCCAGCAGCTTATCAGGGATGGGAAACACCATATATTTT. Translated: CASSLSGMGNTIYF. This sequence joins TRBV11-2 and TRBJ1-3; a possible D gene is TRBD1 (5 bases). The CDR3 totals 14 residues. CDR1 is SGHAT and CDR2 is FQNNGV in the germline V gene. Trimming stripped 2 bases from V and 4 bases from J, with 9 bases between.

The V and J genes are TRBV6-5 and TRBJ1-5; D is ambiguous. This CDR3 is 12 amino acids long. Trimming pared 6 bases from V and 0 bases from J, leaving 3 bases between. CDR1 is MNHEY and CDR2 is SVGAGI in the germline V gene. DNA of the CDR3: TGTGCCAGCAGGGTTAGCAATCAGCCCCAGCATTTT. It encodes CASRVSNQPQHF.

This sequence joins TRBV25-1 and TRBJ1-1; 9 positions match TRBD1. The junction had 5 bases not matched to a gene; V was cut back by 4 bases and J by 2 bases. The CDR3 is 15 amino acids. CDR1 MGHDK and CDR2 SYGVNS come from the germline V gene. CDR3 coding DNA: TGTGCCAGCAGTGGATGGGACAGGGACAACACTGAAGCTTTCTTT. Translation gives CASSGWDRDNTEAFF.

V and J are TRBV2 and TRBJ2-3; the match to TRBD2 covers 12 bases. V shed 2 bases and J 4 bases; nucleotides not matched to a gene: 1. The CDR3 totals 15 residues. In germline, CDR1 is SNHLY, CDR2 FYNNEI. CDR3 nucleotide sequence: TGTGCCAGCAGTGAACTAGCGGGAGGGGCAGATACGCAGTATTTT. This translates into CASSELAGGADTQYF. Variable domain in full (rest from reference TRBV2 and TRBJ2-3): EPEVTQTPSHQVTQMGQEVILRCVPISNHLYFYWYRQILGQKVEFLVSFYNNEISEKSEIFDDQFSVERPDGSNFTLKIRSTKLEDSAMYFCASSELAGGADTQYFGPGTRLTVL.